The 21 T cell receptor beta chains below all came from one sample that was sequenced in a study of T cell responses to AZD1222 COVID-19 vaccine (dated by TCRdb to 2020 to 2022). Libraries were prepared through the immunoSEQ multiplex PCR assay. Imported from immuneACCESS, the table was reduced by TCRdb to in-frame sequences with V and J called. These copies leave out some clones; in studies compared against another copy, an unresolved V gene accounts for under half, and the cause of the remainder is not known. This sample has 140,000 to 150,000 clones in its table, and around 88% of those were observed once. The top ten clonotypes cover about 15% of the sample. Per the publication, the time point label means: baseline before first vaccination. The sample was peripheral blood, taken on day 0 of AZD1222 vaccination. Source of these receptors: an adult in good health.

This sequence joins TRBV12-3 or TRBV12-4 and TRBJ1-2; D is possibly TRBD1 (5 bases). Trimming pared 8 bases from V and 8 bases from J, leaving 15 bases between. This CDR3 is 12 amino acids long. Here the CDR3 reads CASPDGGGGYTF. CDR3 DNA: TGTGCCAGCCCGGACGGGGGTGGCGGCTACACCTTC.

This CDR3 reads CASSLRPPNYGYTF. CDR3 sequence (DNA): TGTGCCAGCAGTCTGCGACCCCCTAACTATGGCTACACCTTC. The V and J genes are TRBV5-8 and TRBJ1-2; D unresolved. V was cut by 5 bases and J by 0 bases, with 11 bases left in between. The CDR3 totals 14 residues. Germline V gene sequence: CDR1 SGHTS, CDR2 YDEGEE.

The chain recombines TRBV6-5 with TRBJ1-4; the D is unclear. The V end was cut by 8 bases, the J end by 0 bases, with 7 bases between. CDR1 and CDR2 from the germline V gene are MNHEY and SVGAGI. The CDR3 contains 13 residues. The CDR3 loop reads CASGTATNEKLFF. The CDR3 DNA reads TGTGCCAGCGGAACAGCAACTAATGAAAAACTGTTTTTT.

V is TRBV28 and J is TRBJ1-1; the match to TRBD1 covers 7 bases. The trim removed 5 bases at V and 5 bases at J, leaving 8 bases unmatched. Per germline, CDR1 MDHEN and CDR2 SYDVKM. This CDR3 has 14 residues. The CDR3 is CASSPPDRRTEAFF. Written as DNA, the CDR3 is TGTGCCAGCAGTCCTCCGGACAGGCGGACTGAAGCTTTCTTT.

V and J are TRBV5-6 and TRBJ1-1; D may be TRBD1 (6 bases). Trimming stripped 1 base from V and 4 bases from J, with 8 bases between. The CDR3 spans 13 residues. CDR1 and CDR2 from the germline V gene are SGHDT and YYEEEE. The chain's CDR3 is CASSLRGATEAFF. CDR3 DNA: TGTGCCAGCAGCTTGCGGGGGGCCACTGAAGCTTTCTTT.

This chain joins TRBV19 and TRBJ1-5, with 11 nucleotides matching TRBD1. Germline CDR1 is LNHDA and CDR2 is SQIVND (reference sequence). J gave up 1 base and V 2 bases, and 10 bases lay outside the gene matches. The CDR3 totals 19 residues. The CDR3 coding sequence is TGTGCCAGTAGTATACAAAGAGGACAGGGGGCTGGGAGCAATCAGCCCCAGCATTTT. This sequence encodes CASSIQRGQGAGSNQPQHF.

This clone has just a few counts. The CDR3 nucleotides read TGTGCCAGCAGCTTAGCCCAGGAGCACCCAAAACTGTTTTTT. Protein: CASSLAQEHPKLFF. The V gene is TRBV7-9, the J gene TRBJ1-4; D is ambiguous. Between the trimmed V and J ends, which lost 0 bases and 10 bases, there was a span of 12 bases. Germline V gives CDR1 SEHNR, CDR2 FQNEAQ (reference sequence). The CDR3 is 14 residues long.

This chain connects TRBV15 to TRBJ1-2; no definite D call. V was clipped by 5 bases and J by 4 bases, with 8 bases between them. Germline values: CDR1 LNHNV, CDR2 YYDKDF (reference sequence). CDR3 length equals 12 residues. CDR3 sequence (DNA): TGTGCCACCAGCGCCGGCACCTATGGCTACACCTTC. It is translated as CATSAGTYGYTF.

V and J are TRBV5-1 and TRBJ2-7; perhaps TRBD1 as D (6 bases). In germline, CDR1 is SGHRS, CDR2 YFSETQ. V was trimmed by 3 bases and J by 3 bases, leaving 13 bases between them. This CDR3 has 14 residues. CDR3 protein: CASSSWGLLYEQYF. CDR3 coding DNA: TGCGCCAGCAGCTCATGGGGGCTCCTCTACGAGCAGTACTTC.

This clone has just a few counts. The chain links TRBV19 to TRBJ1-5; D uncertain. The germline V gene encodes CDR1 LNHDA and CDR2 SQIVND (reference sequence). This CDR3 region has 18 residues. The V end lost 1 base, the J end lost 0 bases, and 16 bases lay between the germline ends. CDR3 bases: TGTGCCAGTAGTATAGCCCCCCAGAACTCGTATAGCAATCAGCCCCAGCATTTT. This sequence encodes CASSIAPQNSYSNQPQHF.

This rearrangement joins TRBV7-3 to TRBJ2-2; D tentatively fits TRBD1 or TRBD2 (5 bases each). There are 13 residues in the CDR3. Per germline, CDR1 SGHTA and CDR2 FQGTGA. Deletions cut 5 bases from V and 6 bases from J, with 10 bases between. CDR3 region: CASSPGTAGELFF. Here the CDR3 DNA reads TGTGCCAGCAGCCCAGGGACGGCCGGGGAGCTGTTTTTT.

This chain connects TRBV18 to TRBJ2-5, with TRBD2 matching 7 bases. V lost 3 bases, J lost 2 bases, and 6 bases stayed unmatched. Germline V gene data show CDR1 as KGHSH and CDR2 as LQKENI. The CDR3 has 15 residues. In nucleotides, the CDR3 is TGTGCCAGCTCACCCCCGACTAGCCCGCAAGAGACCCAGTACTTC. It encodes CASSPPTSPQETQYF.

The gene calls are TRBV9 and TRBJ2-7; D gene uncertain. The CDR3 is 14 amino acids. The V end lost 0 bases, the J end lost 2 bases, and 9 bases lay between the germline ends. The germline CDR1 and CDR2 sequences are SGDLS and YYNGEE. The CDR3 is CASSVEPTPYEQYF. CDR3 nucleotides: TGTGCCAGCAGCGTAGAGCCCACCCCCTACGAGCAGTACTTC.

The V gene is TRBV7-3, the J gene TRBJ1-3; a possible D gene is TRBD1 (6 bases). This CDR3 contains 14 residues. V was clipped by 5 bases and J by 0 bases, with 8 bases between them. Germline loops: CDR1 SGHTA, CDR2 FQGTGA. The CDR3 nucleotides are TGTGCCAGCAGCGCAGGGGTCTCTGGAAACACCATATATTTT. Residues: CASSAGVSGNTIYF.

The V call is TRBV28, the J call TRBJ1-3, with D perhaps TRBD1 (5 bases). V lost 5 bases to trimming and J lost 4 bases, with 15 bases between them. CDR1 is MDHEN, CDR2 SYDVKM, per germline. CDR3 length: 15 residues. For the CDR3, the DNA is TGTGCCAGCAGTCCAGGGTATGCCGGGGGAAACACCATATATTTT. This sequence encodes CASSPGYAGGNTIYF.

CDR3 in DNA: TGTGCCTGGACCCGGGACAGTAATAATTCACCCCTCCACTTT. It specifies CAWTRDSNNSPLHF. The chain joins TRBV30 to TRBJ1-6; 7 bases line up with TRBD1. The CDR3 spans 14 residues. The V segment lost 4 bases and the J segment 5 bases; nucleotides outside the gene matches: 5. Germline V lookup: CDR1 GTSNPN, CDR2 SVGIG (reference sequence).

CDR3 in DNA: TGTGCCAGCAGCGCAAGTACAGGGTTGGGCTACACCTTC. This translates into CASSASTGLGYTF. This chain links TRBV9 with TRBJ1-2, with TRBD1 as a possible D gene (6 bases). The CDR3 extends over 13 amino acids. V gave up 3 bases and J gave up 8 bases, with 14 bases separating them. The germline CDR1 and CDR2 sequences are SGDLS and YYNGEE.

This chain links TRBV6-6 with TRBJ1-1, with D unresolved. Trimming took 7 bases from V and 4 from J, leaving 13 bases between them. CDR1 and CDR2 from the germline V gene are MNHNY and SVGAGI (reference sequence). The length of the CDR3 is 13 residues. This chain's CDR3 is CASTFVTSTEAFF. The CDR3, as DNA: TGTGCCAGCACCTTCGTGACGAGCACTGAAGCTTTCTTT.

This chain uses TRBV29-1 with TRBJ1-1; D remains ambiguous. There are 15 residues in the CDR3. Germline assignment: CDR1 SQVTM and CDR2 ANQGSEA. V lost 5 bases and J lost 1, with 17 bases in between. The CDR3 here is CSVSIPGRPNTEAFF. In DNA, the CDR3 is TGCAGCGTTTCGATCCCCGGAAGGCCGAACACTGAAGCTTTCTTT.

V gene TRBV18 combines with J gene TRBJ1-6, with no clear D. The CDR3 contains 14 residues. V was trimmed by 4 bases and J by 7 bases, leaving 11 bases between them. Germline lookup yields CDR1 KGHSH and CDR2 LQKENI. CDR3: CASSRPEANSPLHF. For the CDR3, the DNA is TGTGCCAGCTCACGCCCTGAAGCGAATTCACCCCTCCACTTT.

In its sample, this clone was seen a few times. The rearrangement uses TRBV16 and TRBJ1-1; D is unresolved. The V gene lost 7 bases and the J gene lost 4 bases, with 16 bases spanning the gap. Germline CDR1 and CDR2: KGHSY and FQNENV. CDR3 size: 14 residues. The CDR3: CASTRGTAATEAFF. DNA for the CDR3: TGTGCCAGCACCCGCGGTACGGCGGCCACTGAAGCTTTCTTT.